The TCR beta chain described here comes from a study of T cell responses to AZD1222 COVID-19 vaccine. Study outcomes and limitations: Clonal diversity may have been underestimated in mostly white British donors.

As regards this clone: Its specificity is unknown.

CDR1 and CDR2 from the germline V gene are SEHNR and FQNEAQ (reference sequence). Trimming shortened V by 4 bases and J by 5 bases, and 8 bases separated the two germline ends. The CDR3 runs to 12 residues. This table comes from immunoSEQ multiplex PCR, and its TCRdb copy is limited to in-frame clones, with some not included. This sample has about 130,000 clones, with approximately 95% found just once. Here the sequenced sample was peripheral blood, taken 28 days after the second AZD1222 dose. The chain combines TRBV7-9 with TRBJ2-5; D unresolved. This clonotype was sampled from an adult who received the AZD1222 COVID-19 vaccine. The CDR3 spells CASSYTEETQYF. DNA for the CDR3: TGTGCCAGCAGCTACACCGAGGAGACCCAGTACTTC.